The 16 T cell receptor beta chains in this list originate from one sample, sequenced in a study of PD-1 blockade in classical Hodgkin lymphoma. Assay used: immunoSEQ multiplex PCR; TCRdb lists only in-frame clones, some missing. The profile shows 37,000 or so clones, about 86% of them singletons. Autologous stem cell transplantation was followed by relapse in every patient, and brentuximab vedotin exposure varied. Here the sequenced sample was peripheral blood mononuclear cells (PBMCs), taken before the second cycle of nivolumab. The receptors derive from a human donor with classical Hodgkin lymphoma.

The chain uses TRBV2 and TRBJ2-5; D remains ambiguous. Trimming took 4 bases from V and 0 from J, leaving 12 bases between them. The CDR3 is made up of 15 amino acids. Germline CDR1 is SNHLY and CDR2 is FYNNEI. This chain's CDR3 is CASSADHSYQETQYF. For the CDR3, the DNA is TGTGCCAGCAGTGCGGACCACAGTTACCAAGAGACCCAGTACTTC.

DNA for the CDR3: TGCGCCAGCAGCTTGGATCACTGGGGTGAGCAGTTCTTC. It translates to CASSLDHWGEQFF. The rearrangement joins TRBV5-1 to TRBJ2-1; D unclear. This CDR3 spans 13 amino acids. V was pared by 0 bases and J by 9 bases, with 10 bases between. Germline loops: CDR1 SGHRS, CDR2 YFSETQ.

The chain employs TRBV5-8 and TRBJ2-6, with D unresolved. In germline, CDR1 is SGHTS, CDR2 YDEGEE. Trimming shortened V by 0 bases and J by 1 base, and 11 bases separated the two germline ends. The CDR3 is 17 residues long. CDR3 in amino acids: CASSLGQTRSGANVLTF. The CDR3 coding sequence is TGTGCCAGCAGCTTGGGACAAACAAGGTCTGGGGCCAACGTCCTGACTTTC.

Here the CDR3 reads CASSRRETQYF. CDR3 nucleotide sequence: TGTGCCAGCAGCCGGAGAGAGACCCAGTACTTC. The chain is built from TRBV7-9 and TRBJ2-5, with D uncertain. The CDR3 loop spans 11 amino acids. Between the trimmed V and J ends, which lost 5 bases and 4 bases, there was a span of 5 bases. Germline CDR1 SEHNR, CDR2 FQNEAQ (reference sequence). The variable domain in full, with the rest retrieved from reference TRBV7-9 and TRBJ2-5, is DTGVSQNPRHKITKRGQNVTFRCDPISEHNRLYWYRQTLGQGPEFLTYFQNEAQLEKSRLLSDRFSAERPKGSFSTLEIQRTEQGDSAMYLCASSRRETQYFGPGTRLLVL.

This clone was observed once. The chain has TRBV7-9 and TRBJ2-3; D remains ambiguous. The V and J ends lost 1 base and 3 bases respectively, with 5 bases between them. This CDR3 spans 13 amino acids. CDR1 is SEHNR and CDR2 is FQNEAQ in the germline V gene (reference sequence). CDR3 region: CASSLDRTDTQYF. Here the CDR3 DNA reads TGTGCCAGCAGCTTAGATCGGACAGATACGCAGTATTTT.

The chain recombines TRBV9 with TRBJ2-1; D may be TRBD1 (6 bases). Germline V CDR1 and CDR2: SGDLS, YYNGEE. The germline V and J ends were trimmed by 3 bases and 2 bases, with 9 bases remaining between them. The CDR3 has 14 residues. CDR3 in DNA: TGTGCCAGCAGCGGGGGGCCCCCCTACAATGAGCAGTTCTTC. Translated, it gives CASSGGPPYNEQFF. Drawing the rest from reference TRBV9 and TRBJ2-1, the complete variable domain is DSGVTQTPKHLITATGQRVTLRCSPRSGDLSVYWYQQSLDQGLQFLIQYYNGEERAKGNILERFSAQQFPDLHSELNLSSLELGDSALYFCASSGGPPYNEQFFGPGTRLTVL.

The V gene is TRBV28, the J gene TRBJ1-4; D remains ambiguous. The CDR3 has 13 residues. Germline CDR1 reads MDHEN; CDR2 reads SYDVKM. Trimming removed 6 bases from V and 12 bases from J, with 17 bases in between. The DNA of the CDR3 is TGTGCCAGCAGCCCTCGGGCCTCCCTGGAACTGTTTTTT. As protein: CASSPRASLELFF.

The CDR3 spells CASSPRDSNIYEQYF. Here the CDR3 DNA reads TGTGCCAGCAGCCCAAGGGACAGCAATATCTACGAGCAGTACTTC. The chain combines TRBV4-2 with TRBJ2-7; 7 bases line up with TRBD1. With V trimmed by 4 bases and J by 3 bases, 9 bases remained unmatched. CDR1 is LGHNA and CDR2 is YNFKEQ in the germline V gene. CDR3 length: 15 amino acids.

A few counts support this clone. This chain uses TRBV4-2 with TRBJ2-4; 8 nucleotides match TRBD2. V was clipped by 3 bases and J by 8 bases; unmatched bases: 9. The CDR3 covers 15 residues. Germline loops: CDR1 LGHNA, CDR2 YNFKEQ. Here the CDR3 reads CASSHLAGAGDIQYF. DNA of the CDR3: TGTGCCAGCAGCCACCTCGCGGGAGCGGGGGACATTCAGTACTTC.

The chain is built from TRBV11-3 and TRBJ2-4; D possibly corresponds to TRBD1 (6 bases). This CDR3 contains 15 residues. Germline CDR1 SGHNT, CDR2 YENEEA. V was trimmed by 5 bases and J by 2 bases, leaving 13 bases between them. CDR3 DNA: TGTGCCAGCAGCCCGGACACAGGGTCCAAAAACATTCAGTACTTC. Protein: CASSPDTGSKNIQYF.

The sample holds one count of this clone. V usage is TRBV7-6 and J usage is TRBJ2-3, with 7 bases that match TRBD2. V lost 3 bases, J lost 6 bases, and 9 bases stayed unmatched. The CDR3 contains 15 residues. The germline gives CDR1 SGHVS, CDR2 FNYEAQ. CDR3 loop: CASSFGGKRSDTQYF. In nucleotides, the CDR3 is TGTGCCAGCAGCTTCGGGGGGAAAAGATCGGATACGCAGTATTTT.

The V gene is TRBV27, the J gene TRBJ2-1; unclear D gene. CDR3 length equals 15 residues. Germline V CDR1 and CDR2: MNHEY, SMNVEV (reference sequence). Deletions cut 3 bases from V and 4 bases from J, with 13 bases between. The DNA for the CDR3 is TGTGCCAGCAGTTTCGAGAGGTTGACGTACAATGAGCAGTTCTTC. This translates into CASSFERLTYNEQFF.

The CDR3 loop reads CASSLALWDRGSFEQYF. CDR3 nucleotides: TGTGCCAGCAGCTTAGCTCTCTGGGACAGGGGTTCATTCGAGCAGTACTTC. This sequence joins TRBV7-6 and TRBJ2-7, with 10 positions matching TRBD1. V was pared by 0 bases and J by 6 bases, with 11 bases of the junction left unmatched. The length of the CDR3 is 17 residues. CDR1 is SGHVS and CDR2 is FNYEAQ in the germline V gene. Full variable domain (remainder filled in from reference TRBV7-6 and TRBJ2-7): GAGVSQSPRYKVTKRGQDVALRCDPISGHVSLYWYRQALGQGPEFLTYFNYEAQQDKSGLPNDRFSAERPEGSISTLTIQRTEQRDSAMYRCASSLALWDRGSFEQYFGPGTRLTVT.

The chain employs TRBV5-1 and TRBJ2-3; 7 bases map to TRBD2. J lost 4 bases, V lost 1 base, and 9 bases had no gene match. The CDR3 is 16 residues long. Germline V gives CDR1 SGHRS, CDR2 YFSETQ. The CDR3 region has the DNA TGCGCCAGCAGCTTGTTAAGGGACTATCCCCCAGATACGCAGTATTTT. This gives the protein CASSLLRDYPPDTQYF.

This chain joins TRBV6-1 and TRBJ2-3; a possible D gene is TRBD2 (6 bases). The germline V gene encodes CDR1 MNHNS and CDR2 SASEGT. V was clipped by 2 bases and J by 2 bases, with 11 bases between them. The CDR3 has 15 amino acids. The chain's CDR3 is CASSELARYTDTQYF. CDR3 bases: TGTGCCAGCAGTGAACTAGCGCGATACACAGATACGCAGTATTTT.

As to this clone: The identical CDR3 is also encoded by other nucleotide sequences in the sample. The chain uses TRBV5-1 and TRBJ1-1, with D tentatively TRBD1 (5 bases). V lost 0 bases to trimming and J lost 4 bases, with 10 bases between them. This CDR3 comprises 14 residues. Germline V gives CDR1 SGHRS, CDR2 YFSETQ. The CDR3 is CASSLGMGRTEAFF. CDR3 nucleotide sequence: TGCGCCAGCAGCTTGGGGATGGGGCGCACTGAAGCTTTCTTT.